This TCR beta chain was recorded in a study of shared clonotypes between healthy human individuals. Produced via immunoSEQ multiplex PCR; TCRdb's table is partial and in-frame only. The sample records over a million clones, around 76% being singletons. Germline V CDR1 and CDR2: SSHAT, FNYEAQ (reference sequence). CDR3 size: 13 residues. With respect to this clone: The germline gene is not matched at one end of the junction; a read error may be the cause.

The sample taken for sequencing was memory CD4+ T cells sorted from blood. Subset indicated: CD45RA-negative fraction. This sequence joins TRBV7-7 and TRBJ2-7, with D perhaps matching TRBD1 (6 bases). This sequence was found in a man younger than 35 in good health. CDR3 residues: CASSSSRGDEQYF. The DNA of the CDR3 is TGTGCTAGCAGCTCAAGCAGGGGAGACGAGCAGTACTTC.